The sequence of this TCR beta chain was determined in a study of shared clonotypes between healthy human individuals. Background on the study: Three plates each covered CD4 naive and memory; CD8 naive two, CD8 memory one.

For this clone: Antigen: not known.

Study-wide results and limits: Some naive CD4 clonotypes, roughly 4.8%, turned up in common across four donors.

CDR1 and CDR2 from the germline V gene are SGHNT and YYREEE (reference sequence). CDR3 length: 15 residues. V lost 4 bases and J lost 1; bases outside the gene matches: 4. The repertoire was sequenced with immunoSEQ multiplex PCR; TCRdb's copy has only in-frame clones and lacks some. The table records around 980,000 clones, roughly 74% of them present only once. The V call is TRBV5-4, the J call TRBJ2-3; TRBD2 agrees at 9 bases. The clonotype was recovered from a young man in good health. Some clones in this sample may be carry-over from other donors' samples. Sequencing used memory CD4+ T cells from PBMCs. Specified subset: CD45RA-negative fraction. The CDR3 DNA is TGTGCCAGCAGCCTTAGCGGGAGTGGCACAGATACGCAGTATTTT. Translation: CASSLSGSGTDTQYF.